The rows below give T cell receptor beta chains drawn from one sample of a study of cytomegalovirus exposure and HLA in healthy donors. Measured with immunoSEQ multiplex PCR; TCRdb has only the in-frame clones, and not every one. This sample contains about 120,000 clones. The sequencing input was PBMCs. The receptors here all came from a middle-aged man in good health and CMV-seropositive. The CDR3 runs from the conserved cysteine through the conserved F or W. D genes are given only for firm matches. For some rows the clone size is stated as once, few or many, or as a class when expanded; others skip it.

j_call d_call clone_size v_call cdr3_aa cdr3_nt
TRBJ2-6 TRBD2 NA TRBV19 CASLAIQEAGAGANVLTF TGTGCCAGCTTAGCAATCCAAGAGGCGGGGGCTGGGGCCAACGTCCTGACTTTC
TRBJ1-5 NA NA TRBV10-3 CAISRGGDQPQHF TGTGCCATCAGTCGGGGAGGGGATCAGCCCCAGCATTTT
TRBJ2-7 TRBD1 NA TRBV7-3 CASSPTGGQGRSEQYF TGTGCCAGCAGCCCCACGGGGGGACAGGGAAGGAGCGAGCAGTACTTC
TRBJ1-5 NA NA TRBV28 CASSPSSGESNQPQHF TGTGCCAGCAGTCCCTCGTCAGGGGAAAGCAATCAGCCCCAGCATTTT
TRBJ2-2 NA NA TRBV6-6 CASRGRDTGELFF TGTGCCAGTAGGGGAAGGGACACCGGGGAGCTGTTTTTT
TRBJ2-5 NA NA TRBV5-4 CASSAGTHQETQYF TGTGCCAGCAGCGCTGGGACTCACCAAGAGACCCAGTACTTC
TRBJ2-7 TRBD2 NA TRBV10-3 CAISDLRLATYEQYF TGTGCCATCAGTGATTTAAGACTAGCGACCTACGAGCAGTACTTC
TRBJ2-5 NA NA TRBV15 CATSRDFAAGTQYF TGTGCCACCAGCAGAGATTTCGCCGCAGGGACCCAGTACTTC
TRBJ2-1 TRBD2 NA TRBV7-8 CASSPTSGKYREQFF TGTGCCAGCAGCCCGACTAGCGGGAAGTATAGGGAGCAGTTCTTC
TRBJ1-2 NA NA TRBV7-2 CASSITGMTYGYTF TGTGCCAGCAGCATCACCGGGATGACCTATGGCTACACCTTC
TRBJ2-7 TRBD2 NA TRBV5-1 CASSGTSGRIAYEQYF TGCGCCAGCAGCGGAACTAGCGGGAGAATAGCCTACGAGCAGTACTTC
TRBJ2-1 NA NA TRBV15 CATTRARGDNEQFF TGTGCCACCACCAGAGCTAGGGGTGACAATGAGCAGTTCTTC
TRBJ1-2 TRBD1 NA TRBV25-1 CASREGQAANYGYTF TGTGCCAGCAGAGAGGGACAGGCAGCTAACTATGGCTACACCTTC
TRBJ2-7 NA NA TRBV6-1 CASKSLTNEQYF TGTGCCAGCAAGTCCTTAACTAACGAGCAGTACTTC
TRBJ2-7 TRBD1 NA TRBV30 CAWSVQGRRDRVIEQYF TGTGCCTGGAGTGTTCAAGGGCGTCGGGACAGGGTAATCGAGCAGTACTTC
TRBJ1-2 NA NA TRBV28 CASSLLVGGGGGYGYTF TGTGCCAGCAGTTTATTAGTTGGGGGTGGGGGCGGATATGGCTACACCTTC
TRBJ2-3 NA NA TRBV14 CASSHRAGITDTQYF TGTGCCAGCAGCCATAGGGCGGGAATCACAGATACGCAGTATTTT
TRBJ1-6 NA NA TRBV5-6 CASSASPRSSYNSPLHF TGTGCCAGCAGCGCAAGCCCGAGGAGCTCCTATAATTCACCCCTCCACTTT
TRBJ2-7 TRBD2 NA TRBV5-4 CASSPGTSSHEQYF TGTGCCAGCAGCCCCGGGACTAGCTCCCACGAGCAGTACTTC
TRBJ2-7 TRBD1 NA TRBV10-3 CAIGQGQPYEQYF TGTGCCATCGGGCAGGGACAGCCCTACGAGCAGTACTTC
TRBJ2-4 TRBD2 NA TRBV2 CASSEHPRLAAGNIQYF TGTGCCAGCAGCGAACACCCCAGACTAGCGGCGGGAAACATTCAGTACTTC
TRBJ2-2 TRBD2 NA TRBV5-6 CASSGSGRRRAGELFF TGTGCCAGCAGCGGAAGCGGGAGAAGAAGGGCCGGGGAGCTGTTTTTT
TRBJ2-7 NA NA TRBV27 CASSRDRRRDEQYF TGTGCCAGCAGCCGTGACAGAAGACGGGACGAGCAGTACTTC
TRBJ2-5 TRBD1 NA TRBV29-1 CSVVGQGSETQYF TGCAGCGTTGTGGGACAGGGGTCGGAGACCCAGTACTTC
TRBJ2-4 TRBD1 NA TRBV29-1 CSADGDRQNIQYF TGCAGCGCCGATGGGGACAGGCAAAACATTCAGTACTTC
TRBJ2-2 NA NA TRBV7-8 CASSLDKWNTGELFF TGTGCCAGCAGCTTGGACAAATGGAACACCGGGGAGCTGTTTTTT
TRBJ2-1 TRBD2 NA TRBV10-3 CAISFGGRADEQFF TGTGCCATCAGTTTTGGCGGGAGGGCAGATGAGCAGTTCTTC
TRBJ2-2 NA NA TRBV29-1 CSVESIRGGTGELFF TGCAGCGTTGAGAGTATAAGGGGGGGCACCGGGGAGCTGTTTTTT
TRBJ2-7 TRBD2 NA TRBV5-1 CASSSTAGGHSF TGCGCCAGCAGCTCTACAGCGGGAGGGCACTCCTTC
TRBJ2-7 NA NA TRBV5-4 CASSSPSQWRAGEQYF TGTGCCAGCAGCTCCCCGTCACAGTGGAGGGCGGGCGAGCAGTACTTC
TRBJ2-3 NA NA TRBV15 CATSSGMSTDTQYF TGTGCCACCAGCTCAGGGATGAGCACAGATACGCAGTATTTT
TRBJ1-1 TRBD1 NA TRBV4-3 CASSQGTGGGEAFF TGCGCCAGCAGCCAAGGGACAGGGGGCGGTGAAGCTTTCTTT
TRBJ2-3 NA NA TRBV19 CASSILAGQSTDTQYF TGTGCCAGTAGTATTTTGGCAGGGCAAAGCACAGATACGCAGTATTTT
TRBJ1-1 NA NA TRBV29-1 CSVDGKTVMNTEAFF TGCAGCGTTGATGGCAAAACAGTAATGAACACTGAAGCTTTCTTT
TRBJ1-3 TRBD1 NA TRBV7-8 CASSLAGGTGAGNTIYF TGTGCCAGCAGCTTAGCCGGAGGGACAGGGGCTGGAAACACCATATATTTT
TRBJ2-6 NA NA TRBV7-2 CASTSQSANVLTF TGTGCCAGCACCAGTCAGTCAGCCAACGTCCTGACTTTC
TRBJ2-4 NA NA TRBV20-1 CSASKQMARYF TGCAGTGCCTCGAAACAGATGGCCCGTTACTTC
TRBJ1-2 NA NA TRBV12-5 CASGLSGGHGYTF TGTGCTAGTGGTTTGTCGGGAGGCCATGGCTACACCTTC
TRBJ1-1 NA NA TRBV6-5 CASSYSSSGYNTEAFF TGTGCCAGCAGTTACTCGTCCTCGGGGTACAACACTGAAGCTTTCTTT
TRBJ2-1 NA NA TRBV6-1 CASSEETRKFF TGTGCCAGCAGTGAAGAGACTAGGAAGTTCTTC
TRBJ2-3 TRBD2 NA TRBV5-1 CASSLPAGRSDTQYF TGCGCCAGCAGCTTGCCAGCGGGACGTTCAGATACGCAGTATTTT
TRBJ2-7 TRBD2 NA TRBV4-2 CASSQDSSGTSSYEQYF TGTGCCAGCAGCCAAGACTCTAGCGGTACGAGCTCCTACGAGCAGTACTTC
TRBJ2-7 NA NA TRBV28 CASRGTGQTSLTYEQYF TGTGCCAGCAGGGGGACGGGGCAGACTAGTCTCACCTACGAGCAGTACTTC
TRBJ2-7 NA NA TRBV5-1 CASSLTGVYSYEQYF TGCGCCAGCAGCCTCACAGGTGTATACTCCTACGAGCAGTACTTC
TRBJ2-2 NA NA TRBV18 CASSADRNTGELFF TGTGCCAGCTCAGCAGACAGGAACACCGGGGAGCTGTTTTTT
TRBJ2-7 NA NA TRBV7-2 CASSSQKVASYEQYF TGTGCCAGCAGTTCACAGAAAGTTGCTTCCTACGAGCAGTACTTC
TRBJ1-5 NA medium-sized TRBV5-5 CASSQSGTHSNQPQHF TGTGCCAGCAGCCAATCCGGGACACATAGCAATCAGCCCCAGCATTTT
TRBJ2-7 TRBD2 NA TRBV27 CASIQLAGGYEQYF TGTGCCTCTATACAACTAGCGGGAGGCTACGAGCAGTACTTC
TRBJ2-7 TRBD1 NA TRBV7-2 CASSLGRGSYEQYF TGTGCCAGCAGCTTAGGCAGGGGGTCCTACGAGCAGTACTTC
TRBJ2-1 TRBD2 NA TRBV2 CASRRAGETYNEQFF TGTGCCAGCAGAAGGGCGGGAGAGACCTACAATGAGCAGTTCTTC
TRBJ1-1 NA NA TRBV2 CASSPGEDTEAFF TGTGCCAGCAGCCCCGGGGAAGACACTGAAGCTTTCTTT
TRBJ2-3 TRBD1 NA TRBV10-1 CASSESPGQGAWDTQYF TGCGCCAGCAGTGAGTCACCGGGACAGGGGGCTTGGGATACGCAGTATTTT
TRBJ1-1 NA NA TRBV29-1 CSVRPSPGTEAFF TGCAGCGTGCGGCCTTCCCCGGGCACTGAAGCTTTCTTT